A single sample is the source of the 21 T cell receptor beta chains below, sequenced in a study of blood T cell repertoires in COVID-19. The assay was immunoSEQ multiplex PCR, and TCRdb's table has in-frame clones only and misses some. This table holds approximately 210,000 clones, about 88% found once. Sequences were obtained from peripheral blood. All receptors come from a man in his forties or fifties with acute or convalescent COVID-19.

This chain connects TRBV12-3 or TRBV12-4 to TRBJ1-6, with TRBD1 identical over 9 bases. CDR3 length: 13 amino acids. The junction had 4 bases not matched to a gene; V was cut back by 6 bases and J by 10 bases. CDR3 in amino acids: CASRRDRASPLHF. The CDR3 nucleotides are TGTGCCAGCAGGCGGGACAGGGCGTCACCCCTCCACTTT.

The chain joins TRBV24-1 to TRBJ2-1; 9 nucleotides align to TRBD1. Looked up from germline, CDR1 is KGHDR and CDR2 is SFDVKD. The CDR3 covers 18 residues. J was trimmed by 7 bases and V by 3 bases; bases with no gene match: 15. CDR3 sequence (DNA): TGTGCCACCAGTGATCCCCGGGACAGGGCCTATAGAAAAAATGAGCAGTTCTTC. Its protein is CATSDPRDRAYRKNEQFF.

V and J are TRBV27 and TRBJ2-7; TRBD1 might be the D (6 bases). The length of the CDR3 is 13 residues. CDR1 and CDR2 (germline): MNHEY, SMNVEV (reference sequence). V was clipped by 6 bases and J by 6 bases, with 15 bases between them. The CDR3, as DNA: TGTGCCAGCAGCAGTGGGGGCGCCTCCGAGCAGTACTTC. Translated, it gives CASSSGGASEQYF.

The V gene is TRBV11-2, the J gene TRBJ2-7; D is unclear. Germline V CDR1 and CDR2: SGHAT, FQNNGV. This CDR3 has 13 amino acids. V was pared by 3 bases and J by 2 bases, with 8 bases between. CDR3 in amino acids: CASSFNIAYEQYF. In DNA, the CDR3 is TGTGCCAGCAGCTTCAACATCGCCTACGAGCAGTACTTC.

This clone was seen more than once but under ten times. CDR3 in amino acids: CASSLAPGGGEQFF. The CDR3 region has the DNA TGCGCCAGCAGCTTGGCCCCGGGAGGAGGGGAGCAGTTCTTC. The chain employs TRBV5-1 and TRBJ2-1, with 7 positions matching TRBD2. This CDR3 has 14 amino acids. J gave up 10 bases and V 0 bases, and 7 bases lay outside the gene matches. Germline V gives CDR1 SGHRS, CDR2 YFSETQ. Supplemented by reference TRBV5-1 and TRBJ2-1, the full variable domain reads KAGVTQTPRYLIKTRGQQVTLSCSPISGHRSVSWYQQTPGQGLQFLFEYFSETQRNKGNFPGRFSGRQFSNSRSEMNVSTLELGDSALYLCASSLAPGGGEQFFGPGTRLTVL.

The chain couples TRBV6-6 to TRBJ2-7; 7 bases are a match to TRBD2. This CDR3 spans 14 amino acids. CDR1 is MNHNY and CDR2 is SVGAGI in the germline V gene (reference sequence). Losses at the gene ends were 2 bases for V and 3 bases for J; bases not matched to a gene: 4. The CDR3 DNA is TGTGCCAGCAGTTACGGCGGGAGCCTCTACGAGCAGTACTTC. The encoded protein is CASSYGGSLYEQYF.

This chain links TRBV21-1 with TRBJ1-5; TRBD1, as called in the table, went unchecked against the DNA. TRBV21-1 represents a pseudogene. This CDR3 has 16 amino acids. CDR3 loop: CASSKRRQGGSQPQHF. DNA of the CDR3: TGTGCCAGCAGCAAAAGAAGACAGGGGGGGAGTCAGCCCCAGCATTTT.

This chain connects TRBV6-5 to TRBJ1-2, with 9 bases lining up with TRBD1. CDR1 is MNHEY and CDR2 is SVGAGI in the germline V gene. CDR3 length: 15 amino acids. Trimming cost V 5 bases and J 2 bases; bases outside gene matches: 6. CDR3 coding DNA: TGTGCCAGCAGTCTAGGGACAGGGCCAAACTATGGCTACACCTTC. Encoded protein: CASSLGTGPNYGYTF.

The chain uses TRBV4-2 and TRBJ1-1; TRBD1 might be the D (6 bases). This CDR3 comprises 17 residues. Trimming took 0 bases from V and 5 from J, leaving 19 bases between them. From germline, CDR1 is LGHNA and CDR2 YNFKEQ. CDR3 region: CASSQDSGWGGRTEAFF. The DNA for the CDR3 is TGTGCCAGCAGCCAAGACTCGGGGTGGGGGGGCCGTACTGAAGCTTTCTTT.

This clone showed up just a few times. This chain uses TRBV7-9 with TRBJ1-4; D possibly corresponds to TRBD1 (6 bases). CDR3 length: 16 residues. Germline CDR1 reads SEHNR; CDR2 reads FQNEAQ (reference sequence). V lost 5 bases and J lost 7, with 20 bases in between. CDR3 loop: CASSPGAGGSREKLFF. CDR3 in DNA: TGTGCCAGCAGCCCAGGTGCTGGGGGCTCCCGTGAAAAACTGTTTTTT.

V gene TRBV19 combines with J gene TRBJ2-5; tentative D call: TRBD2 (7 bases). This CDR3 spans 16 amino acids. V was pared by 5 bases and J by 5 bases, with 21 bases between. Looked up from germline, CDR1 is LNHDA and CDR2 is SQIVND (reference sequence). This chain's CDR3 is CASSGSSGIGGETQYF. CDR3 DNA sequence: TGTGCCAGTAGTGGCTCGAGCGGGATAGGGGGGGAGACCCAGTACTTC.

The gene calls are TRBV30 and TRBJ1-5; D may be TRBD1 (5 bases). The CDR3 length is 13 residues. V was clipped by 5 bases and J by 0 bases, with 8 bases between them. Germline V gene sequence: CDR1 GTSNPN, CDR2 SVGIG (reference sequence). CDR3 in amino acids: CAWGTYSNQPQHF. DNA for the CDR3: TGTGCCTGGGGGACTTATAGCAATCAGCCCCAGCATTTT.

This chain links TRBV19 with TRBJ2-7; TRBD1 is a possible D gene (6 bases). Trimming took 4 bases from V and 6 from J, leaving 13 bases between them. Germline loops: CDR1 LNHDA, CDR2 SQIVND (reference sequence). The CDR3 totals 13 residues. CDR3 sequence reads: CASSNWGRGEQYF. The CDR3 coding sequence is TGTGCCAGTAGTAATTGGGGGCGCGGCGAGCAGTACTTC. The whole variable domain, filled in from reference TRBV19 and TRBJ2-7, reads DGGITQSPKYLFRKEGQNVTLSCEQNLNHDAMYWYRQDPGQGLRLIYYSQIVNDFQKGDIAEGYSVSREKKESFPLTVTSAQKNPTAFYLCASSNWGRGEQYFGPGTRLTVT.

This chain joins TRBV19 and TRBJ2-7, with D tentatively TRBD1 (6 bases). With 3 bases removed from V and 2 bases from J, the gap between germline ends came to 11 bases. CDR1 is LNHDA and CDR2 is SQIVND in the germline V gene (reference sequence). The CDR3 contains 14 residues. The CDR3 spells CASSMGHDTYEQYF. CDR3 nucleotides: TGTGCCAGTAGTATGGGACACGATACCTACGAGCAGTACTTC.

The chain employs TRBV5-1 and TRBJ2-5; TRBD2 is a possible D gene (6 bases). The CDR3 covers 14 residues. Germline V gene lookup returns CDR1 SGHRS and CDR2 YFSETQ. V lost 4 bases and J 3 bases, leaving 13 bases between the germline ends. The CDR3, as DNA: TGCGCCAGCAGCGCGGGATCACGCGAAGAGACCCAGTACTTC. It specifies CASSAGSREETQYF.

The rearrangement joins TRBV27 to TRBJ2-5, with a weak D call TRBD2 (6 bases). The CDR3 covers 15 residues. Trimming pared 6 bases from V and 5 bases from J, leaving 19 bases between. The germline gives CDR1 MNHEY, CDR2 SMNVEV (reference sequence). CDR3 protein: CASREGPSWRETQYF. In DNA, the CDR3 is TGTGCCAGCAGGGAGGGGCCATCCTGGAGGGAGACCCAGTACTTC.

The chain joins TRBV27 to TRBJ1-5; 7 bases are shared with TRBD1. The CDR3 loop spans 15 amino acids. Germline CDR1 MNHEY, CDR2 SMNVEV (reference sequence). Trimming at V came to 3 bases and at J to 5 bases, leaving 7 bases not matched to a gene. This chain's CDR3 is CASSFLDRVDQPQHF. In nucleotides, the CDR3 is TGTGCCAGCAGTTTCCTAGACAGGGTGGATCAGCCCCAGCATTTT.

The chain has TRBV19 and TRBJ1-1, with D possibly being TRBD1 (5 bases). Trimming removed 8 bases at V and 7 bases at J, with 14 bases between. Germline loops: CDR1 LNHDA, CDR2 SQIVND (reference sequence). The CDR3 length is 12 residues. This CDR3 is CASSLMGGEAFF. The CDR3 DNA sequence: TGTGCCAGTTCCCTCATGGGGGGTGAAGCTTTCTTT.

The CDR3 region has the DNA TGTGCCAGCAGCTTAGATATCTCGCGGGAACCGTTCTACGAGCAGTACTTC. Amino acids: CASSLDISREPFYEQYF. The chain is built from TRBV11-2 and TRBJ2-7; D is perhaps TRBD2 (6 bases). V lost 0 bases to trimming and J lost 3 bases, with 18 bases between them. From germline, CDR1 is SGHAT and CDR2 FQNNGV. The CDR3 covers 17 residues. The full variable domain, with the rest looked up from reference TRBV11-2 and TRBJ2-7, is EAGVAQSPRYKIIEKRQSVAFWCNPISGHATLYWYQQILGQGPKLLIQFQNNGVVDDSQLPKDRFSAERLKGVDSTLKIQPAKLEDSAVYLCASSLDISREPFYEQYFGPGTRLTVT.

This rearrangement joins TRBV11-2 to TRBJ1-2; TRBD1 agrees at 9 bases. Looked up from germline, CDR1 is SGHAT and CDR2 is FQNNGV. V was pared by 5 bases and J by 8 bases, with 12 bases of the junction left unmatched. The CDR3 loop spans 15 amino acids. The CDR3 nucleotides are TGTGCCAGCAGCACCCCCCGGGACAGGGTTCAGGGCTACACCTTC. Its protein is CASSTPRDRVQGYTF.

This chain connects TRBV4-2 to TRBJ2-1, with 12 bases lining up with TRBD2. There are 17 residues in the CDR3. The V gene's germline CDR1 is LGHNA and CDR2 YNFKEQ. The J segment lost 6 bases and the V segment lost 2 bases, leaving 8 bases of the junction unmatched. For the CDR3, the DNA is TGTGCCAGCAGCCAATATGCGTCGACTAGCGGGGGCAATGAGCAGTTCTTC. Amino acids: CASSQYASTSGGNEQFF.